This T cell receptor beta chain was captured in a study of T-cell reconstitution after alpha-beta-depleted transplantation in children. Overall study findings and caveats: Once a year had passed after transplant, T-cell counts and diversity came mostly from newly produced T cells. Reportedly, alpha-beta T cells present about two months post-transplant originated from several hundred expanded clones of graft origin.

Germline V gene sequence: CDR1 SQVTM, CDR2 ANQGSEA. V lost 6 bases and J lost 2; bases outside the gene matches: 6. This CDR3 has 13 residues. This clonotype was picked up many times. Its target is unknown. Unique molecular identifiers tagged the TCRbeta library. TCRdb reprocessed the PCR reads via MiXCR and lists one record per CDR3 protein. The profile shows 29,000 or so distinct CDR3 sequences, 5% to 7% of them singletons. This receptor was obtained from a male patient under 18 who had a stem cell transplant for acute myeloid leukemia, so the T cells may come from the graft donor. Specimen: PBMCs, mostly from graft donor cells, collected 180 days after TCRalphabeta/CD19-depleted stem cell transplant. The V call is TRBV29-1, the J call TRBJ1-1; TRBD1 agrees at 7 bases. In DNA form, the CDR3 reads TGCAGCGTCAGGGGGACACATAACACTGAAGCTTTCTTT. Translating it yields CSVRGTHNTEAFF.